Listed here are 32 T cell receptor beta chains from one sample, sequenced in a study of blood T cell repertoires in COVID-19. TCRdb keeps only in-frame clones here, not all; method: immunoSEQ multiplex PCR. The sample records tens of thousands of clones, about 79% being singletons. The material sequenced was peripheral blood. The receptors were gathered from a woman between 55 and 75 years old with acute or convalescent COVID-19.

The chain is built from TRBV19 and TRBJ2-5; D is possibly TRBD2 (5 bases). The CDR3 is 15 amino acids. Trimming took 5 bases from V and 6 from J, leaving 19 bases between them. Germline loops: CDR1 LNHDA, CDR2 SQIVND (reference sequence). The CDR3 reads CASSPGLARQQTQYF. CDR3 bases: TGTGCCAGTAGTCCGGGGTTAGCCCGGCAGCAGACCCAGTACTTC.

The chain combines TRBV30 with TRBJ2-1, with 10 nucleotides matching TRBD2. Unmatched junction bases numbered 1, after V lost 0 bases and J lost 2 bases. The CDR3 has 15 amino acids. From germline, CDR1 is GTSNPN and CDR2 SVGIG (reference sequence). The DNA for the CDR3 is TGTGCCTGGAGTGTCCTAGCGGGAGCCTACAATGAGCAGTTCTTC. Amino acids: CAWSVLAGAYNEQFF.

This clone turned up a few times. The chain uses TRBV28 and TRBJ2-2, with 11 bases fitting TRBD2. Germline CDR1 reads MDHEN; CDR2 reads SYDVKM. The CDR3 runs to 16 residues. Trimming cost V 5 bases and J 3 bases; bases outside gene matches: 5. For the CDR3, the DNA is TGTGCCAGCAGTATTAGCGGGGGGGCGTACACCGGGGAGCTGTTTTTT. It is translated as CASSISGGAYTGELFF.

V usage is TRBV18 and J usage is TRBJ2-7, with D possibly being TRBD1 (6 bases). The CDR3 totals 16 residues. Germline CDR1 is KGHSH and CDR2 is LQKENI. The ends were cut back, 3 bases at V and 7 bases at J, with 22 bases in the middle. This chain's CDR3 is CASSPQGQPNKGEQYF. CDR3 in DNA: TGTGCCAGCTCACCGCAGGGGCAACCTAACAAGGGGGAGCAGTACTTC.

This clone was found many times. The genes are TRBV7-6 and TRBJ2-3; perhaps TRBD2 as D (5 bases). The CDR3 has 14 residues. Germline V gives CDR1 SGHVS, CDR2 FNYEAQ. V shed 3 bases and J shed 4 bases, with 11 bases lying between them. The CDR3 sequence is CASSLGETSDTQYF. The CDR3 coding sequence is TGTGCCAGCAGCTTGGGAGAAACGTCAGATACGCAGTATTTT.

The chain links TRBV18 to TRBJ1-1; the match to TRBD1 covers 10 bases. The germline V gene encodes CDR1 KGHSH and CDR2 LQKENI. The V segment lost 4 bases and the J segment 4 bases; nucleotides outside the gene matches: 9. This CDR3 spans 16 amino acids. In nucleotides, the CDR3 is TGTGCCAGCTCACTACCCGGGACAGGGGTTTCCACTGAAGCTTTCTTT. It specifies CASSLPGTGVSTEAFF.

The V call is TRBV6-1, the J call TRBJ2-1; tentative D call: TRBD2 (6 bases). Germline loops: CDR1 MNHNS, CDR2 SASEGT. V shed 2 bases and J shed 7 bases, with 12 bases lying between them. CDR3 length equals 14 residues. CDR3 bases: TGTGCCAGCAGTGAATCTTGGCGGGGTAATGAGCAGTTCTTC. Its protein product is CASSESWRGNEQFF.

This chain links TRBV5-5 with TRBJ2-1; maybe TRBD1 (6 bases). The CDR3 extends over 16 amino acids. Germline V gene data show CDR1 as SGHKS and CDR2 as YYEKEE (reference sequence). Trimming left V 0 bases short and J 6 bases short, with 16 bases between. CDR3 protein: CASSLAGTSRFNEQFF. CDR3 DNA: TGTGCCAGCAGCTTGGCAGGGACATCACGATTCAATGAGCAGTTCTTC.

The gene calls are TRBV5-4 and TRBJ2-1; the D is unclear. The CDR3 runs to 12 residues. The germline V gene encodes CDR1 SGHNT and CDR2 YYREEE (reference sequence). Between the trimmed V and J ends, which lost 3 bases and 5 bases, there was a span of 6 bases. The CDR3 DNA sequence: TGTGCCAGCAGCTCTCAGGACAATGAGCAGTTCTTC. This codes for CASSSQDNEQFF.

V is TRBV7-3 and J is TRBJ2-5, with unresolved D. Looked up from germline, CDR1 is SGHTA and CDR2 is FQGTGA. Between the trimmed V and J ends, which lost 5 bases and 5 bases, there was a span of 12 bases. This CDR3 region has 13 residues. The CDR3 loop is CASSPFLSETQYF. In DNA, the CDR3 is TGTGCCAGCAGCCCGTTTCTGTCCGAGACCCAGTACTTC.

This sequence joins TRBV5-4 and TRBJ1-1; D unresolved. The CDR3 is 12 residues long. The germline V gene has CDR1 SGHNT and CDR2 YYREEE (reference sequence). Trimming removed 2 bases from V and 6 bases from J, with 8 bases in between. CDR3 DNA: TGTGCCAGCAGCTTCCCCGGGGCTGAAGCTTTCTTT. This codes for CASSFPGAEAFF.

The gene calls are TRBV19 and TRBJ1-1; 7 nucleotides match TRBD1. The CDR3 totals 14 residues. J gave up 4 bases and V 2 bases, and 4 bases lay outside the gene matches. Germline loops: CDR1 LNHDA, CDR2 SQIVND (reference sequence). Here the CDR3 reads CASSITRTGTEAFF. CDR3 sequence (DNA): TGTGCCAGTAGTATAACTAGGACAGGCACTGAAGCTTTCTTT.

The J gene is TRBJ1-1, the V gene TRBV19; D ambiguous. V dropped 7 bases and J dropped 1 base, with 10 bases sitting between them. Germline CDR1 and CDR2: LNHDA and SQIVND (reference sequence). The CDR3 length is 13 residues. In nucleotides, the CDR3 is TGTGCCAGTAACCCAGGATGGAACACTGAAGCTTTCTTT. As protein: CASNPGWNTEAFF.

The chain links TRBV6-5 to TRBJ1-1; a possible D gene is TRBD1 (6 bases). Trimming stripped 6 bases from V and 1 base from J, with 15 bases between. The germline gives CDR1 MNHEY, CDR2 SVGAGI. The CDR3 has 15 amino acids. The CDR3 spells CASRRAGQRNTEAFF. The CDR3 region has the DNA TGTGCCAGCAGGAGAGCCGGACAGAGGAACACTGAAGCTTTCTTT.

The J gene is TRBJ2-5, the V gene TRBV30; 12 positions match TRBD1. V lost 1 base, J lost 5 bases, and 11 bases stayed unmatched. The V gene's germline CDR1 is GTSNPN and CDR2 SVGIG (reference sequence). This CDR3 spans 17 amino acids. The CDR3 DNA is TGTGCCTGGAGTGCGCTTTCCGGGACAGGGGGCTTGGAGACCCAGTACTTC. It specifies CAWSALSGTGGLETQYF.

The CDR3: CASSATTSYEQYF. The CDR3 DNA reads TGTGCCAGCAGCGCAACAACTAGTTACGAGCAGTACTTC. This chain uses TRBV11-2 with TRBJ2-7; a weak D match, TRBD2 (5 bases). V dropped 5 bases and J dropped 4 bases, with 12 bases sitting between them. Germline assignment: CDR1 SGHAT and CDR2 FQNNGV. The length of the CDR3 is 13 residues.

This chain connects TRBV6-5 to TRBJ2-3; TRBD2 matches 11 bases. This CDR3 is built from 15 residues. Trimming removed 9 bases from V and 5 bases from J; junction bases left unmatched: 10. The germline V gene encodes CDR1 MNHEY and CDR2 SVGAGI. CDR3 sequence (DNA): TGTGCCAGGGGGCAGACTAGCGGGGCGGTAGATACGCAGTATTTT. Its translation is CARGQTSGAVDTQYF.

This rearrangement joins TRBV3-1 (or the pseudogene TRBV3-2) to TRBJ2-7; D is perhaps TRBD2 (7 bases). V lost 4 bases and J 7 bases, leaving 11 bases between the germline ends. CDR1 is LGHDT and CDR2 is YNNKEL in the germline V gene (reference sequence). The CDR3 loop spans 12 amino acids. The CDR3 spells CASSRGGVEQYF. CDR3 DNA sequence: TGTGCCAGCAGCCGAGGGGGGGTAGAGCAGTACTTC.

This chain links TRBV28 with TRBJ1-5; D is possibly TRBD1 (6 bases). V dropped 5 bases and J dropped 4 bases, with 12 bases sitting between them. The CDR3 consists of 14 residues. The germline V gene encodes CDR1 MDHEN and CDR2 SYDVKM. The DNA for the CDR3 is TGTGCCAGCAGTCCTATACAGGGAAATCAGCCCCAGCATTTT. Translating gives CASSPIQGNQPQHF.

V usage is TRBV18 and J usage is TRBJ1-1; D is possibly TRBD1 (6 bases). Deletions cut 4 bases from V and 7 bases from J, with 10 bases between. The CDR3 runs to 12 residues. Germline-derived CDR1 and CDR2 are KGHSH and LQKENI. The CDR3 reads CASSLQGLEAFF. The CDR3 DNA reads TGTGCCAGCTCACTACAGGGCCTTGAAGCTTTCTTT.

The V and J genes are TRBV2 and TRBJ1-2; D is possibly TRBD1 (5 bases). This CDR3 region has 14 residues. Germline V gives CDR1 SNHLY, CDR2 FYNNEI. V lost 4 bases, J lost 0 bases, and 9 bases lay in between. DNA for the CDR3: TGTGCCAGCAGTGGGGCAGGGACTAACTATGGCTACACCTTC. Its translation: CASSGAGTNYGYTF.

The chain employs TRBV12-3 or TRBV12-4 and TRBJ2-3, with a tentative D call TRBD2 (5 bases). Trimming pared 4 bases from V and 2 bases from J, leaving 7 bases between. The CDR3 spans 13 residues. Here the CDR3 reads CASSYRDTDTQYF. In DNA form, the CDR3 reads TGTGCCAGCAGTTACCGGGACACAGATACGCAGTATTTT.

V gene TRBV28 combines with J gene TRBJ2-1; weak D call: TRBD2 (6 bases). Trimming pared 3 bases from V and 4 bases from J, leaving 19 bases between. The CDR3 has 17 amino acids. Germline V gives CDR1 MDHEN, CDR2 SYDVKM. In DNA, the CDR3 is TGTGCCAGCAGTTTCCGGGGGATAGCTTCCTGGTACAATGAGCAGTTCTTC. Its protein is CASSFRGIASWYNEQFF.

The chain recombines TRBV19 with TRBJ2-4; D unresolved. This CDR3 spans 11 amino acids. V shed 3 bases and J shed 7 bases, with 4 bases lying between them. The germline CDR1 and CDR2 sequences are LNHDA and SQIVND (reference sequence). The CDR3 region is CASSMSNIQYF. The CDR3 DNA sequence: TGTGCCAGTAGTATGAGCAACATTCAGTACTTC.

The CDR3 loop reads CASSQDRVMNTEAFF. DNA of the CDR3: TGTGCCAGCAGCCAAGATCGAGTAATGAACACTGAAGCTTTCTTT. The chain employs TRBV3-1 (or the pseudogene TRBV3-2) and TRBJ1-1; D unresolved. The germline V gene has CDR1 LGHDT and CDR2 YNNKEL (reference sequence). The V end lost 0 bases, the J end lost 0 bases, and 8 bases lay between the germline ends. The CDR3 has 15 amino acids.

V usage is TRBV10-2 and J usage is TRBJ1-2, with 12 positions matching TRBD1. The CDR3 spans 13 residues. Germline lookup yields CDR1 WSHSY and CDR2 SAAADI. V shed 6 bases, J shed 7 bases, and the junction held 3 bases outside the gene matches. DNA for the CDR3: TGCGCCAGCAGGGGACAGGGGGCGGTTGGCTACACCTTC. Protein: CASRGQGAVGYTF.

The chain uses TRBV27 and TRBJ1-3; TRBD1 is a possible D gene (5 bases). Germline V lookup: CDR1 MNHEY, CDR2 SMNVEV (reference sequence). The V end lost 4 bases, the J end lost 4 bases, and 11 bases lay between the germline ends. The CDR3 spans 14 residues. The CDR3 nucleotides are TGTGCCAGCAGTTCAGGGTTCGCGGGAAACACCATATATTTT. Encoded protein: CASSSGFAGNTIYF.

The J gene is TRBJ1-2, the V gene TRBV28; D might be TRBD1 (6 bases). The CDR3 is made up of 12 amino acids. Trimming took 6 bases from V and 8 from J, leaving 13 bases between them. Germline V CDR1 and CDR2: MDHEN, SYDVKM. The CDR3 coding sequence is TGTGCCAGCAGGCTAACAGGGTTAGGCTACACCTTC. Amino acid sequence: CASRLTGLGYTF.

The V gene is TRBV6-6, the J gene TRBJ1-5; D gene ambiguous. From germline, CDR1 is MNHNY and CDR2 SVGAGI (reference sequence). V gave up 5 bases and J gave up 7 bases, with 21 bases separating them. The CDR3 extends over 16 amino acids. The CDR3 is CASSRAPLGGGQPQHF. CDR3 coding DNA: TGTGCCAGCAGTCGAGCACCTTTGGGTGGAGGGCAGCCCCAGCATTTT.

The DNA for the CDR3 is TGTGCCAGCAAGAGAACTAGCGGGGCGGGAGAGCAGTTCTTC. It codes for CASKRTSGAGEQFF. The chain uses TRBV9 and TRBJ2-1, with 10 bases that match TRBD2. V gave up 6 bases and J gave up 10 bases; unmatched junction bases: 10. There are 14 residues in the CDR3. The V gene's germline CDR1 is SGDLS and CDR2 YYNGEE. The full variable domain, completed using reference TRBV9 and TRBJ2-1, is DSGVTQTPKHLITATGQRVTLRCSPRSGDLSVYWYQQSLDQGLQFLIQYYNGEERAKGNILERFSAQQFPDLHSELNLSSLELGDSALYFCASKRTSGAGEQFFGPGTRLTVL.

This clone was seen only once. This chain connects TRBV24-1 to TRBJ2-6; D unclear. CDR1 and CDR2 (germline): KGHDR, SFDVKD. The CDR3 length is 15 residues. Trimming cost V 4 bases and J 0 bases, with 6 bases left between them. The CDR3 DNA sequence: TGTGCCACCAGTGACGGTTACTCTGGGGCCAACGTCCTGACTTTC. It encodes CATSDGYSGANVLTF.

In nucleotides, the CDR3 is TGTGCCAGCTCACCGGTAAACCTAGCGGGGGGGCCAGATACGCAGTATTTT. Amino acids: CASSPVNLAGGPDTQYF. V usage is TRBV18 and J usage is TRBJ2-3; TRBD2 matches 12 bases. Germline-derived CDR1 and CDR2 are KGHSH and LQKENI. This CDR3 is 17 amino acids long. V lost 3 bases and J lost 4; bases outside the gene matches: 8.